The 16 T cell receptor beta chains below were found in one sample sequenced in a study of regulatory T cells in long-lasting Graves disease. Time point noted: newly diagnosed GD, antithyroid drugs for less than 3 months. RNA extracted from PBMCs served as the sequencing template. CDR3-region Arm-PCR and iRepertoire HTBI primers produced the TCR beta libraries. TCRdb reprocessed the multiplex PCR reads with MiXCR, giving one entry per CDR3 protein. The sample contains around 450,000 distinct CDR3 sequences, about 15% of which appear only once. The same data also went into a second study, on T cells in Graves' hyperthyroidism and ophthalmopathy.

Material: peripheral blood mononuclear cells (PBMCs), obtained at new diagnosis, from a patient treated with antithyroid drugs. These receptors all stem from a woman aged 25-40 years with Graves disease.

This clonotype was seen repeatedly, ten times or more. CDR3 nucleotides: TGTGCCAGCAGTGAAGTCTTACTAGCGGCTTCATACAATGAGCAGTTCTTC. Translation gives CASSEVLLAASYNEQFF. The rearrangement links TRBV2 to TRBJ2-1; 8 nucleotides align to TRBD2. This CDR3 region has 17 residues. V lost 1 base to trimming and J lost 4 bases; unmatched junction nucleotides: 9. CDR1 is SNHLY, CDR2 FYNNEI, per germline.

This clonotype was counted many times. This chain connects TRBV2 to TRBJ1-2; the D is unclear. The germline V gene encodes CDR1 SNHLY and CDR2 FYNNEI. The CDR3 loop spans 11 amino acids. V gave up 6 bases and J gave up 6 bases, with 8 bases separating them. The CDR3 nucleotides are TGTGCCAGCAGGAGGGTAGATGGCTACACCTTC. This gives the protein CASRRVDGYTF.

Ten or more counts support this clonotype. The rearrangement joins TRBV5-1 to TRBJ1-2; no clear D. This CDR3 contains 13 residues. Germline CDR1 reads SGHRS; CDR2 reads YFSETQ. V shed 0 bases and J shed 6 bases, with 9 bases lying between them. The CDR3 region is CASSLGEPDGYTF. The CDR3 coding sequence is TGCGCCAGCAGCTTGGGGGAACCGGATGGCTACACCTTC. Filled out from reference TRBV5-1 and TRBJ1-2, the complete variable domain reads KAGVTQTPRYLIKTRGQQVTLSCSPISGHRSVSWYQQTPGQGLQFLFEYFSETQRNKGNFPGRFSGRQFSNSRSEMNVSTLELGDSALYLCASSLGEPDGYTFGSGTRLTVV.

This clonotype was recorded a few times. V gene TRBV7-6 combines with J gene TRBJ2-3; D remains ambiguous. There are 13 residues in the CDR3. The germline V gene encodes CDR1 SGHVS and CDR2 FNYEAQ. The ends were cut back, 5 bases at V and 0 bases at J, with 6 bases in the middle. The CDR3 protein is CASSVTSTDTQYF. The CDR3 DNA sequence: TGTGCCAGCAGCGTCACTAGCACAGATACGCAGTATTTT.

This clonotype was counted at least ten times. This rearrangement joins TRBV27 to TRBJ2-7; D unresolved. The germline gives CDR1 MNHEY, CDR2 SMNVEV (reference sequence). CDR3 length: 15 amino acids. The V end lost 2 bases, the J end lost 3 bases, and 14 bases lay between the germline ends. The CDR3 protein is CASSLAPLRNYEQYF. The CDR3 DNA reads TGTGCCAGCAGTTTAGCACCACTGCGAAACTACGAGCAGTACTTC.

This clonotype was picked up many times. The chain couples TRBV10-3 to TRBJ2-1, with 14 bases that match TRBD2. Trimming at V came to 10 bases and at J to 8 bases, leaving 7 bases not matched to a gene. Germline loops: CDR1 ENHRY, CDR2 SYGVKD. The length of the CDR3 is 14 residues. The CDR3 sequence: CATGLAGGSDEQFF. In DNA form, the CDR3 reads TGTGCCACCGGACTAGCGGGAGGCAGTGATGAGCAGTTCTTC.

This chain connects TRBV19 to TRBJ1-1; TRBD1 matches 8 bases. V lost 7 bases to trimming and J lost 3 bases; unmatched junction nucleotides: 10. Germline V lookup: CDR1 LNHDA, CDR2 SQIVND (reference sequence). This CDR3 contains 15 residues. The CDR3 reads CASTRARGLYTEAFF. CDR3 DNA: TGTGCCAGTACAAGGGCCAGGGGGCTTTACACTGAAGCTTTCTTT.

This clonotype was detected many times. The genes are TRBV24-1 and TRBJ2-1; 9 bases line up with TRBD2. Germline CDR1 is KGHDR and CDR2 is SFDVKD. V shed 9 bases and J 9 bases; nucleotides not matched to a gene: 2. This CDR3 comprises 11 residues. This CDR3 reads CATGRGGEQFF. The CDR3 nucleotides read TGTGCCACCGGGCGGGGGGGTGAGCAGTTCTTC.

This clonotype was observed a few times. V is TRBV9 and J is TRBJ1-1; TRBD1 might be the D (5 bases). Trimming pared 0 bases from V and 0 bases from J, leaving 12 bases between. Germline V gives CDR1 SGDLS, CDR2 YYNGEE. The CDR3 is 16 residues long. CDR3 loop: CASSVGGGTVNTEAFF. In DNA form, the CDR3 reads TGTGCCAGCAGCGTAGGAGGTGGGACGGTGAACACTGAAGCTTTCTTT.

Comment on this clonotype: Being one base from a much bigger clone, this may be a read error. V and J are TRBV18 and TRBJ1-1; D unresolved. Germline V gives CDR1 KGHSH, CDR2 LQKENI. This CDR3 is 14 amino acids long. The DNA for the CDR3 is TGTGCCAGCTCATCACCGGATCAGCTAGATGAAGCTTTCTTT. Translated: CASSSPDQLDEAFF. Full variable domain (outside the CDR3, taken from reference TRBV18 and TRBJ1-1): NAGVMQNPRHLVRRRGQEARLRCSPMKGHSHVYWYRQLPEEGLKFMVYLQKENIIDESGMPKERFSAEFPKEGPSILRIQQVVRGDSAAYFCASSSPDQLDEAFFGQGTRLTVV.

With respect to this clonotype: Just one base apart from a much larger clone, this may be a read error. The chain has TRBV6-1 and TRBJ2-5; D is tentatively TRBD1 or TRBD2 (7 bases each). This CDR3 region has 17 residues. Germline loops: CDR1 MNHNS, CDR2 SASEGT. Trimming took 2 bases from V and 4 from J, leaving 20 bases between them. The CDR3 region has the DNA TGTGCCAGCAGTGAATCCAAGGGAGGGGGACAGCGAGAGACCCAGTACTTC. Translating it yields CASSESKGGGQRETQYF.

Turning to this clonotype: A read error may be the cause here, since a much bigger clone is one base away. The chain is built from TRBV27 and TRBJ1-1, with D possibly matching TRBD1 (6 bases). The CDR3 has 16 residues. Germline CDR1 MNHEY, CDR2 SMNVEV (reference sequence). V shed 5 bases and J shed 0 bases, with 16 bases lying between them. The CDR3 DNA is TGTGCCAGCAGTCCAACCCCAGGGGTCATGAACACTGAAGCTTTCTTT. It yields the protein CASSPTPGVMNTEAFF.

In this sample, this clonotype turned up many times. The genes are TRBV3-1 and TRBJ2-1; 9 bases align to TRBD2. The CDR3 sequence is 16 residues long. V dropped 4 bases and J dropped 10; count of bases not matched to a gene: 14. CDR1 is LGHDT and CDR2 is YNNKEL in the germline V gene (reference sequence). The CDR3: CASSRLSGSGVPEQFF. The DNA of the CDR3 is TGTGCCAGCAGCCGACTTAGCGGGAGTGGAGTCCCGGAGCAGTTCTTC.

This clonotype was counted at least ten times. This rearrangement joins TRBV12-3 or TRBV12-4 to TRBJ2-1; TRBD1 agrees at 7 bases. The CDR3 runs to 13 residues. V shed 9 bases, J shed 3 bases, and the junction held 5 bases outside the gene matches. The CDR3 bases are TGTGCCAGTAACGCAGGGGGCTACAATGAGCAGTTCTTC. This gives the protein CASNAGGYNEQFF.

This clonotype is a singleton in its sample. This chain uses TRBV19 with TRBJ1-1; no definite D call. The V end was cut by 7 bases, the J end by 0 bases, with 12 bases between. Looked up from germline, CDR1 is LNHDA and CDR2 is SQIVND (reference sequence). This CDR3 spans 14 amino acids. This CDR3 is CASTPTWMNTEAFF. In DNA, the CDR3 is TGTGCCAGTACCCCGACATGGATGAACACTGAAGCTTTCTTT.

This clonotype has only a few counts. Given a much more abundant clone one base away, this may be a read error. The chain's CDR3 is CASSSETRWYEQYF. For the CDR3, the DNA is TGTGCCAGCAGCTCCGAGACAAGGTGGTACGAGCAGTACTTC. This chain uses TRBV7-2 with TRBJ2-7; D remains unclear. Trimming took 4 bases from V and 4 from J, leaving 14 bases between them. The germline gives CDR1 SGHTA, CDR2 FQGNSA. This CDR3 region has 14 residues.